Below, 28 T cell receptor beta chains from the same sample are listed, as sequenced in a study of blood T cell repertoires in COVID-19. Here immunoSEQ multiplex PCR was the method, and the copy in TCRdb shows in-frame clones only, minus some. The table shows about 190,000 clones, with around 84% occurring only once. The sequencing sample was made of PBMCs or T cells enriched from blood (not recorded which). Source of these receptors: a young woman who had recovered from COVID-19.

The V call is TRBV7-2, the J call TRBJ1-3, with 7 bases matching TRBD1. In germline, CDR1 is SGHTA, CDR2 FQGNSA. The CDR3 totals 15 residues. Germline trimming cut 5 bases from V and 4 bases from J; bases unmatched to any gene: 8. CDR3 loop: CASSLSGTAGNTIYF. CDR3 bases: TGTGCCAGCAGCCTCTCCGGGACAGCCGGAAACACCATATATTTT.

The chain has TRBV7-2 and TRBJ1-1; 8 positions match TRBD1. The J segment lost 10 bases and the V segment lost 5 bases, leaving 3 bases of the junction unmatched. Germline CDR1 SGHTA, CDR2 FQGNSA. The length of the CDR3 is 11 residues. CDR3 region: CASSADRVAFF. In DNA, the CDR3 is TGTGCCAGCAGCGCGGACAGGGTAGCTTTCTTT.

This clone was found once. The rearrangement links TRBV29-1 to TRBJ1-2; a possible D gene is TRBD1 (6 bases). CDR1 is SQVTM and CDR2 is ANQGSEA in the germline V gene. V lost 6 bases and J 8 bases, leaving 13 bases between the germline ends. This CDR3 is 11 amino acids long. CDR3: CSVLTGYGYTF. The CDR3 coding sequence is TGCAGCGTACTAACAGGGTACGGCTACACCTTC.

This clone came up once. The chain uses TRBV6-2 or TRBV6-3 and TRBJ2-7; 8 bases align to TRBD2. CDR1 is MNHEY, CDR2 SVGEGT, per germline. The CDR3 runs to 15 residues. V lost 2 bases and J lost 5; bases outside the gene matches: 8. The CDR3 DNA reads as TGTGCCAGCAGTTACGGGAGCGGGAGTGTGAACGAGCAGTACTTC. Its protein product is CASSYGSGSVNEQYF.

The J gene is TRBJ1-1, the V gene TRBV2; D is unresolved. With 3 bases removed from V and 9 bases from J, the gap between germline ends came to 11 bases. The length of the CDR3 is 12 residues. The germline V gene has CDR1 SNHLY and CDR2 FYNNEI. DNA for the CDR3: TGTGCCAGCAGTGATCGCGGGAGACAAGCTTTCTTT. This codes for CASSDRGRQAFF.

The CDR3 loop reads CASSALLSRDSVYGYTF. CDR3 bases: TGTGCCAGCAGTGCTCTGTTGTCCCGGGACAGTGTCTATGGCTACACCTTC. This rearrangement joins TRBV28 to TRBJ1-2, with 7 bases identical to TRBD1. The CDR3 contains 17 residues. Germline CDR1 and CDR2: MDHEN and SYDVKM. The V and J ends lost 5 bases and 4 bases, in that order; junction bases with no gene match: 16.

The J gene is TRBJ2-7, the V gene TRBV18, with D perhaps matching TRBD1 (7 bases). V dropped 2 bases and J dropped 1 base, with 12 bases sitting between them. The length of the CDR3 is 15 residues. CDR1 and CDR2 from the germline V gene are KGHSH and LQKENI. CDR3 residues: CASSPGQGGSYEQYV. CDR3 sequence (DNA): TGTGCCAGCTCACCAGGGCAGGGGGGATCCTACGAGCAGTACGTC.

The rearrangement links TRBV14 to TRBJ1-2; D might be TRBD1 (6 bases). This CDR3 contains 14 residues. Germline CDR1 reads SGHDN; CDR2 reads FVKESK. Deletions cut 4 bases from V and 8 bases from J, with 17 bases between. The CDR3 DNA reads TGTGCCAGCAGCCTCCGGACAGACCCTCGGGGCTACACCTTC. Translation: CASSLRTDPRGYTF.

This clone was picked up a small number of times. The genes are TRBV5-1 and TRBJ1-2; 7 nucleotides align to TRBD1. The CDR3 extends over 13 amino acids. The V gene's germline CDR1 is SGHRS and CDR2 YFSETQ. The V gene end was trimmed by 6 bases and the J gene end by 8 bases; junction bases not matched to a gene: 10. This chain's CDR3 is CASNLGGGEGYTF. The CDR3 DNA sequence: TGCGCCAGCAACTTAGGAGGGGGCGAGGGCTACACCTTC.

This clone has a single count. The gene calls are TRBV5-3 and TRBJ2-7; 8 bases fit TRBD1. TRBV5-3 is filed as an ORF, its function uncertain. CDR3 size: 14 residues. Trimming cost V 4 bases and J 1 base; bases outside gene matches: 4. The CDR3 nucleotides are TGTGCCAGAAGCCCGAACAGGGGGTCCTACGAGCAGTACTTC. This sequence encodes CARSPNRGSYEQYF.

The chain employs TRBV4-1 and TRBJ1-4; 11 nucleotides agree with TRBD1. V dropped 1 base and J dropped 8; count of bases not matched to a gene: 3. The CDR3 runs 15 residues. From germline, CDR1 is MGHRA and CDR2 YSYEKL. The chain's CDR3 is CASSQGTGGSEKLFF. The CDR3 DNA sequence: TGCGCCAGCAGCCAAGGGACAGGGGGCAGCGAAAAACTGTTTTTT.

This clone was seen once. This chain links TRBV12-3 or TRBV12-4 with TRBJ1-4; unclear D gene. There are 13 residues in the CDR3. Trimming left V 6 bases short and J 6 bases short, with 11 bases between. The CDR3 DNA sequence: TGTGCCAGCAGGGGGAGGTTTGATGAAAAACTGTTTTTT. Its translation is CASRGRFDEKLFF.

The genes are TRBV7-8 and TRBJ2-5; 10 bases map to TRBD2. Germline CDR1 SGHVS, CDR2 FQNEAQ. This CDR3 spans 15 amino acids. Trimming took 5 bases from V and 9 from J; bases not matched to a gene: 12. CDR3: CASSPGASGGSAQYF. The CDR3 DNA is TGTGCCAGCAGCCCTGGGGCTAGCGGGGGCTCGGCCCAGTACTTC.

The rearrangement links TRBV29-1 to TRBJ2-1, with TRBD2 matching 7 bases. Germline V lookup: CDR1 SQVTM, CDR2 ANQGSEA. The CDR3 sequence is 14 residues long. Trimming removed 6 bases from V and 5 bases from J; junction bases left unmatched: 10. The DNA of the CDR3 is TGCAGCGTCACCCGGGGCGGGGGACACAATGAGCAGTTCTTC. Translating gives CSVTRGGGHNEQFF.

This chain connects TRBV5-1 to TRBJ1-2; TRBD1 might be the D (5 bases). CDR3 length equals 14 residues. The V gene lost 2 bases and the J gene lost 7 bases, with 15 bases spanning the gap. Germline CDR1 is SGHRS and CDR2 is YFSETQ. For the CDR3, the DNA is TGCGCCAGCAGCTTAGGTGGTAGGGGCGGTGGCTACACCTTC. Its translation is CASSLGGRGGGYTF.

As for this clone: A junction boundary mismatches the germline segment, possibly from a read error. The rearrangement joins TRBV29-1 to TRBJ1-2; the D is unclear. This CDR3 spans 8 amino acids. From germline, CDR1 is SQVTM and CDR2 ANQGSEA. The chain's CDR3 is CSGPSDSF. The CDR3 coding sequence is TGCAGCGGTCCTTCTGACTCCTTC. The full variable domain, completed using reference TRBV29-1 and TRBJ1-2, is SAVISQKPSRDICQRGTSLTIQCQVDSQVTMMFWYRQQPGQSLTLIATANQGSEATYESGFVIDKFPISRPNLTFSTLTVSNMSPEDSSIYLCSGPSDSFGSGTRLTVV.

The J gene is TRBJ2-1, the V gene TRBV5-1; tentative D call: TRBD1 (6 bases). V was cut by 1 base and J by 2 bases, with 10 bases left in between. CDR3 length equals 15 residues. The germline V gene has CDR1 SGHRS and CDR2 YFSETQ. CDR3 in amino acids: CASSLFRGTYNEQFF. The DNA for the CDR3 is TGCGCCAGCAGCTTGTTCAGGGGTACCTACAATGAGCAGTTCTTC.

V and J are TRBV18 and TRBJ1-1; 7 bases line up with TRBD1. CDR1 KGHSH and CDR2 LQKENI come from the germline V gene. V dropped 6 bases and J dropped 1; count of bases not matched to a gene: 2. The CDR3 has 13 residues. Here the CDR3 reads CASSHRGNTEAFF. CDR3 nucleotide sequence: TGTGCCAGCTCTCACAGGGGGAACACTGAAGCTTTCTTT.

The CDR3 nucleotides read TGTGCCAGCAGTCCACAGGGTCAGGCTAATGAAAAACTGTTTTTT. This codes for CASSPQGQANEKLFF. The chain couples TRBV5-6 to TRBJ1-4; the D gene is possibly TRBD1 (6 bases). Trimming removed 5 bases at V and 3 bases at J, with 14 bases between. CDR1 and CDR2 from the germline V gene are SGHDT and YYEEEE. This CDR3 is 15 amino acids long.

Only a few counts were recorded for this clone. The V call is TRBV7-9, the J call TRBJ1-4; TRBD1 is a possible D gene (6 bases). CDR3 length equals 15 residues. Germline CDR1 and CDR2: SEHNR and FQNEAQ (reference sequence). V gave up 5 bases and J gave up 4 bases, with 14 bases separating them. In DNA, the CDR3 is TGTGCCAGCAGCCCCGGACAGAGCTATAATGAAAAACTGTTTTTT. Its protein is CASSPGQSYNEKLFF.

This sequence joins TRBV7-2 and TRBJ1-5; TRBD1 matches 7 bases. CDR3 length: 15 residues. The germline V gene has CDR1 SGHTA and CDR2 FQGNSA. V dropped 3 bases and J dropped 0; count of bases not matched to a gene: 2. The CDR3 protein is CASSLDRSSNQPQHF. The CDR3 region has the DNA TGTGCCAGCAGCTTGGACAGGAGTAGCAATCAGCCCCAGCATTTT. Using reference TRBV7-2 and TRBJ1-5 for the parts outside the CDR3, the full variable domain is GAGVSQSPSNKVTEKGKDVELRCDPISGHTALYWYRQSLGQGLEFLIYFQGNSAPDKSGLPSDRFSAERTGGSVSTLTIQRTQQEDSAVYLCASSLDRSSNQPQHFGDGTRLSIL.

With respect to this clone: The sample holds other DNA sequences that translate to the same CDR3. The chain uses TRBV7-2 and TRBJ2-3; 12 bases are shared with TRBD2. The CDR3 extends over 14 amino acids. The trim removed 3 bases at V and 5 bases at J, leaving 0 bases unmatched. Germline values: CDR1 SGHTA, CDR2 FQGNSA. CDR3 sequence reads: CASSLGLAGDTQYF. The CDR3 nucleotides are TGTGCCAGCAGCTTGGGACTAGCGGGAGATACGCAGTATTTT.

The V and J genes are TRBV11-2 and TRBJ1-3; perhaps TRBD1 as D (6 bases). The germline gives CDR1 SGHAT, CDR2 FQNNGV. The CDR3 length is 14 residues. V was clipped by 2 bases and J by 3 bases, with 8 bases between them. CDR3 bases: TGTGCCAGCAGCTTACAGGGGTTTGGAAACACCATATATTTT. It encodes CASSLQGFGNTIYF.

The V gene is TRBV4-1, the J gene TRBJ1-5; 9 nucleotides align to TRBD1. Per germline, CDR1 MGHRA and CDR2 YSYEKL. The length of the CDR3 is 17 residues. J lost 6 bases, V lost 3 bases, and 12 bases had no gene match. The CDR3 bases are TGCGCCAGCAGCCAGGAGCGACTTGGACAGGGGCGTCAGCCCCAGCATTTT. It is translated as CASSQERLGQGRQPQHF.

The chain couples TRBV6-6 to TRBJ2-3; 8 bases match TRBD2. The germline V gene has CDR1 MNHNY and CDR2 SVGAGI (reference sequence). V lost 5 bases and J lost 4; bases outside the gene matches: 14. The CDR3 contains 17 residues. The CDR3 DNA reads TGTGCCAGCAGTCCTTCACCGGGACTAGTGTTATCAGATACGCAGTATTTT. This encodes CASSPSPGLVLSDTQYF.

This clone has a handful of counts. This chain joins TRBV6-2 or TRBV6-3 and TRBJ2-1; 7 bases match TRBD2. This CDR3 is 15 amino acids long. Trimming took 2 bases from V and 2 from J; bases not matched to a gene: 3. The V gene's germline CDR1 is MNHEY and CDR2 SVGEGT. CDR3: CASSYRGEAYNEQFF. In DNA form, the CDR3 reads TGTGCCAGCAGTTACCGGGGGGAAGCCTACAATGAGCAGTTCTTC.

CDR3 residues: CASRDPSGRSSYNEQFF. The CDR3 nucleotides read TGTGCCAGCCGAGACCCTAGCGGGAGAAGCTCCTACAATGAGCAGTTCTTC. The chain recombines TRBV27 with TRBJ2-1; 10 bases are shared with TRBD2. The CDR3 loop spans 17 amino acids. The ends lost 8 bases at V and 0 bases at J; junction bases unmatched: 10. Germline CDR1 MNHEY, CDR2 SMNVEV (reference sequence).

The chain uses TRBV20-1 and TRBJ2-1, with no clear D. V was pared by 5 bases and J by 7 bases, with 9 bases between. CDR1 DFQATT and CDR2 SNEGSKA come from the germline V gene (reference sequence). CDR3 length equals 11 residues. The CDR3 protein is CSALARNEQFF. The CDR3 region has the DNA TGCAGTGCTTTGGCAAGAAATGAGCAGTTCTTC.